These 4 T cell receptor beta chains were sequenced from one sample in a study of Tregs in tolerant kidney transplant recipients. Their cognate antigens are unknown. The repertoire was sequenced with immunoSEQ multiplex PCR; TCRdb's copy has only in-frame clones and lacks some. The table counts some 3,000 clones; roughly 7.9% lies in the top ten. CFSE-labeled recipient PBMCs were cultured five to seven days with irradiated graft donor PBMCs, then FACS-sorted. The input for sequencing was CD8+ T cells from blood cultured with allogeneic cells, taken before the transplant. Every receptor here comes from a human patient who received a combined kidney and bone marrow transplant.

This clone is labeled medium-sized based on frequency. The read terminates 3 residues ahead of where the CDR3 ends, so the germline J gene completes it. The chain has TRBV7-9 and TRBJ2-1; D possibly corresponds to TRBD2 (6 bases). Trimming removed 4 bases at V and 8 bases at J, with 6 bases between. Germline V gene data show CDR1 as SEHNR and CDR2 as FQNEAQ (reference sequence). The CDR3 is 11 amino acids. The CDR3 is CASSWGDEQFF. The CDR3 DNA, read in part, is TGTGCCAGCAGCTGGGGGGATGAG.

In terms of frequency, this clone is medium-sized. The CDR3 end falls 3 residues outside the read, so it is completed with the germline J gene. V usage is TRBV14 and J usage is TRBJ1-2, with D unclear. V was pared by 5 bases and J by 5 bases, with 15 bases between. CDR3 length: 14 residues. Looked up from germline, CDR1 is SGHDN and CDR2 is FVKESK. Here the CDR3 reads CASSLTGPGYGYTF. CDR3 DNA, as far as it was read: TGTGCCAGCAGCTTAACCGGGCCGGGGTATGGC.

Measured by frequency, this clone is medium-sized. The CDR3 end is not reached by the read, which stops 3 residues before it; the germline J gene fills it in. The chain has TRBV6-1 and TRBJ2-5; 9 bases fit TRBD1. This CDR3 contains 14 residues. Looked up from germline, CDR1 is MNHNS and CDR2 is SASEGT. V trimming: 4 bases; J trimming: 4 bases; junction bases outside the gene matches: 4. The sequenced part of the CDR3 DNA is TGTGCCAGCAGTGCGACAGGGGGTGCAGAGACC. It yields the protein CASSATGGAET. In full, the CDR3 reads CASSATGGAETQYF.

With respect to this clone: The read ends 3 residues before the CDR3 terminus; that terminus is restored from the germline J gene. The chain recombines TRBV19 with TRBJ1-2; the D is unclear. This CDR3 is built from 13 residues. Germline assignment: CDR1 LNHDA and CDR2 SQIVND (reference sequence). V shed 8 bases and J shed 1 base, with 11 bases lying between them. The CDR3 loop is CASFSAVNYGYTF. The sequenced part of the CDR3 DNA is TGTGCCAGTTTTTCAGCGGTTAACTATGGC.